Sequencing of this TCR beta chain was carried out in a study of cytomegalovirus exposure and HLA in healthy donors. Findings and caveats of the study: Subsequent analysis revealed that first-cohort TCR clusters tended to co-occur in the 90 to 150 validation repertoires. Cytomegalovirus association was listed for around 170 TCR beta chains.

The CDR3 sequence is 15 residues long. CDR1 and CDR2 from the germline V gene are SGDLS and YYNGEE. Trimming took 3 bases from V and 4 from J, leaving 16 bases between them. Worth noting for this clone: Antigen specificity is unknown.

Generated by immunoSEQ multiplex PCR, the TCRdb table keeps only in-frame clones and is missing some. The sample yields some 210,000 clones, around four fifths seen once. Sequenced input: PBMCs. The clonotype was recovered from a young woman in good health and CMV-seronegative. This rearrangement joins TRBV9 to TRBJ1-2, with a weak D call TRBD1 (6 bases). CDR3 DNA: TGTGCCAGCAGCGAGGGTGGGGGCGGTGGCTATGGCTACACCTTC. Amino acid sequence: CASSEGGGGGYGYTF. The full variable domain, with the rest looked up from reference TRBV9 and TRBJ1-2, is DSGVTQTPKHLITATGQRVTLRCSPRSGDLSVYWYQQSLDQGLQFLIQYYNGEERAKGNILERFSAQQFPDLHSELNLSSLELGDSALYFCASSEGGGGGYGYTFGSGTRLTVV.